These 27 T cell receptor beta chains came from one sample sequenced in a study of long-term antiretroviral therapy in people with HIV. Running of the v3.0 immunoSEQ assay took place at survey level. Repertoires were generated with immunoSEQ multiplex PCR, while TCRdb's copy carries only in-frame clones and drops some. The sample has about 21,000 clones; more than 75% are singletons. The sequencing here drew on unsorted PBMCs, taken 2.3 years after starting antiretroviral therapy. Receptors originate from a man in his fifties or sixties with HIV.

The V gene is TRBV21-1, the J gene TRBJ2-6. TRBV21-1 is a pseudogene locus. This CDR3 contains 17 residues. CDR3 in amino acids: CASSKISSLCGANVLTF. In DNA, the CDR3 is TGTGCCAGCAGCAAAATCAGCAGTCTGTGTGGGGCCAACGTCCTGACTTTC.

This chain uses TRBV29-1 with TRBJ2-3; TRBD2 might be the D (6 bases). V was pared by 3 bases and J by 3 bases, with 28 bases between. This CDR3 region has 19 residues. Germline V CDR1 and CDR2: SQVTM, ANQGSEA. The CDR3 nucleotides read TGCAGCGTTGAGCACACCGGCCAGTCGACGGGAGACAGAACAGATACGCAGTATTTT. Amino acids: CSVEHTGQSTGDRTDTQYF.

The rearrangement joins TRBV7-2 to TRBJ2-7, with 8 bases identical to TRBD1. V gave up 5 bases and J gave up 0 bases; unmatched junction bases: 6. Germline lookup yields CDR1 SGHTA and CDR2 FQGNSA. This CDR3 spans 15 amino acids. The CDR3 nucleotides read TGTGCCAGCAGCATCCGGGACAGGAGCTCCTACGAGCAGTACTTC. Residues: CASSIRDRSSYEQYF.

The V and J genes are TRBV7-9 and TRBJ2-7; tentatively, D is TRBD1 (6 bases). V gave up 4 bases and J gave up 7 bases, with 17 bases separating them. The germline V gene has CDR1 SEHNR and CDR2 FQNEAQ (reference sequence). The CDR3 consists of 14 residues. The DNA for the CDR3 is TGTGCCAGCAGCTCAGGACAGCTTTACCGAGAGCAGTACTTC. Protein sequence: CASSSGQLYREQYF.

A few counts support this clone. This rearrangement joins TRBV11-2 to TRBJ1-2; D might be TRBD1 (5 bases). V was pared by 5 bases and J by 4 bases, with 17 bases between. Germline V gives CDR1 SGHAT, CDR2 FQNNGV. The CDR3 totals 15 residues. The CDR3 DNA is TGTGCCAGCAGCCCCGGTGGGAGGGGAGGCTATGGCTACACCTTC. It specifies CASSPGGRGGYGYTF. Drawing the rest from reference TRBV11-2 and TRBJ1-2, the complete variable domain is EAGVAQSPRYKIIEKRQSVAFWCNPISGHATLYWYQQILGQGPKLLIQFQNNGVVDDSQLPKDRFSAERLKGVDSTLKIQPAKLEDSAVYLCASSPGGRGGYGYTFGSGTRLTVV.

V is TRBV5-8 and J is TRBJ1-1, with a tentative D call TRBD1 (6 bases). Germline lookup yields CDR1 SGHTS and CDR2 YDEGEE. V was shortened by 6 bases and J by 0 bases, with 15 bases between the two germline ends. The CDR3 runs 15 residues. The CDR3 sequence is CASKGGPILNTEAFF. The CDR3 DNA reads as TGTGCCAGCAAAGGGGGACCTATTTTGAACACTGAAGCTTTCTTT.

V usage is TRBV7-9 and J usage is TRBJ1-1; 8 nucleotides align to TRBD1. This CDR3 has 13 residues. Losses at the gene ends were 2 bases for V and 4 bases for J; bases not matched to a gene: 0. The germline V gene has CDR1 SEHNR and CDR2 FQNEAQ (reference sequence). The CDR3 bases are TGTGCCAGCAGCTTAACAGGGGGCACTGAAGCTTTCTTT. It yields the protein CASSLTGGTEAFF. Complete variable domain (other parts from reference TRBV7-9 and TRBJ1-1): DTGVSQNPRHKITKRGQNVTFRCDPISEHNRLYWYRQTLGQGPEFLTYFQNEAQLEKSRLLSDRFSAERPKGSFSTLEIQRTEQGDSAMYLCASSLTGGTEAFFGQGTRLTVV.

This sequence joins TRBV11-2 and TRBJ1-2; no firm D call. Between the trimmed V and J ends, which lost 0 bases and 4 bases, there was a span of 6 bases. Germline V CDR1 and CDR2: SGHAT, FQNNGV. CDR3 length equals 13 residues. Here the CDR3 reads CASSLEGSYGYTF. The CDR3 DNA follows: TGTGCCAGCAGCTTAGAAGGCTCCTATGGCTACACCTTC.

The chain recombines TRBV2 with TRBJ2-5; TRBD1 agrees at 8 bases. V lost 7 bases and J lost 3; bases outside the gene matches: 4. CDR3 length: 13 amino acids. Germline loops: CDR1 SNHLY, CDR2 FYNNEI. Here the CDR3 reads CASMNRGEETQYF. DNA for the CDR3: TGTGCCAGCATGAACAGGGGGGAAGAGACCCAGTACTTC.

The chain joins TRBV25-1 to TRBJ2-2; D gene uncertain. V lost 6 bases and J 5 bases, leaving 13 bases between the germline ends. The CDR3 runs to 14 residues. The germline gives CDR1 MGHDK, CDR2 SYGVNS. The CDR3 DNA is TGTGCCAGCAGCCTCTCCGGGCCGACCGGGGAGCTGTTTTTT. Translated, it gives CASSLSGPTGELFF.

V usage is TRBV6-1 and J usage is TRBJ2-7; D remains ambiguous. Trimming pared 7 bases from V and 3 bases from J, leaving 19 bases between. CDR3 length: 15 residues. CDR1 is MNHNS, CDR2 SASEGT, per germline. In DNA form, the CDR3 reads TGTGCCAGCACCATCTTACTCCACTTTTTCTACGAGCAGTACTTC. It translates to CASTILLHFFYEQYF.

A single count supports this clone. The chain carries TRBV28 and TRBJ1-3, with no clear D. Per the germline V gene, CDR1 is MDHEN and CDR2 is SYDVKM. CDR3 size: 14 residues. V was pared by 7 bases and J by 3 bases, with 13 bases between. CDR3 in amino acids: CASTELGRGNTIYF. The CDR3 nucleotides are TGTGCCAGCACCGAGTTAGGACGTGGAAACACCATATATTTT.

The J gene is TRBJ2-6, the V gene TRBV7-2; unclear D gene. The V and J ends lost 1 base and 0 bases respectively, with 7 bases between them. There are 16 residues in the CDR3. The V gene's germline CDR1 is SGHTA and CDR2 FQGNSA. CDR3 in amino acids: CASSLVGNSGANVLTF. CDR3 sequence (DNA): TGTGCCAGCAGCTTAGTTGGGAACTCTGGGGCCAACGTCCTGACTTTC.

The rearrangement links TRBV18 to TRBJ1-2; possible D gene TRBD1, 5 bases. The CDR3 is 16 residues long. V was cut by 3 bases and J by 4 bases, with 18 bases left in between. Germline V gene lookup returns CDR1 KGHSH and CDR2 LQKENI. As DNA, the CDR3 is TGTGCCAGCTCACCCGGGCCGGAGGGGACTGTCTATGGCTACACCTTC. Translation gives CASSPGPEGTVYGYTF.

The V and J genes are TRBV5-1 and TRBJ2-7; no definite D call. Germline CDR1 reads SGHRS; CDR2 reads YFSETQ. The CDR3 extends over 14 amino acids. Trimming removed 0 bases from V and 3 bases from J, with 10 bases in between. Here the CDR3 DNA reads TGCGCCAGCAGCTTGGGACCTGTGAGCTACGAGCAGTACTTC. Encoded protein: CASSLGPVSYEQYF.

This clone was seen a few times. The chain is built from TRBV10-2 and TRBJ1-2, with D possibly matching TRBD1 (5 bases). Per the germline V gene, CDR1 is WSHSY and CDR2 is SAAADI. Between the trimmed V and J ends, which lost 3 bases and 3 bases, there was a span of 11 bases. The CDR3 covers 14 residues. CDR3 in amino acids: CASSDQGLYYGYTF. DNA of the CDR3: TGCGCCAGCAGTGATCAGGGTCTCTACTATGGCTACACCTTC.

V is TRBV5-1 and J is TRBJ2-3; D ambiguous. The germline CDR1 and CDR2 sequences are SGHRS and YFSETQ. Between the trimmed V and J ends, which lost 0 bases and 5 bases, there was a span of 4 bases. The CDR3 spans 12 residues. The CDR3 bases are TGCGCCAGCAGCTTGGAGGGAGATACGCAGTATTTT. Translated, it gives CASSLEGDTQYF.

The chain carries TRBV4-3 and TRBJ1-1, with TRBD1 matching over 9 bases. CDR1 LGHNA and CDR2 YSLEER come from the germline V gene. After removal of 5 bases from V and 5 bases from J, the junction contained 9 bases not matched to a gene. The CDR3 totals 15 residues. CDR3 region: CASSYRTGVGTEAFF. CDR3 nucleotide sequence: TGCGCCAGCAGCTACAGGACAGGGGTTGGTACTGAAGCTTTCTTT.

The rearrangement links TRBV7-2 to TRBJ2-1, with 14 bases matching TRBD2. Germline V CDR1 and CDR2: SGHTA, FQGNSA. After removal of 5 bases from V and 15 bases from J, the junction contained 15 bases not matched to a gene. The CDR3 is 16 residues long. CDR3 DNA: TGTGCCAGCAGCCCAAATCCGGGACTAGCGGGAGCTAATCGGTTCTTC. Translation: CASSPNPGLAGANRFF.

This chain connects TRBV5-1 to TRBJ2-3, with 9 bases that match TRBD2. J gave up 4 bases and V 2 bases, and 5 bases lay outside the gene matches. This CDR3 is built from 15 residues. Germline values: CDR1 SGHRS, CDR2 YFSETQ. CDR3 loop: CASSFSGSLADTQYF. DNA for the CDR3: TGCGCCAGCAGCTTTAGCGGGAGTCTAGCAGATACGCAGTATTTT.

J is TRBJ2-3 and V is TRBV29-1; tentative D call: TRBD2 (6 bases). Trimming left V 3 bases short and J 3 bases short, with 28 bases between. The CDR3 is made up of 19 amino acids. In germline, CDR1 is SQVTM, CDR2 ANQGSEA. This chain's CDR3 is CSVEHTDQSTGDRTDTQYF. In DNA form, the CDR3 reads TGCAGCGTTGAGCACACCGACCAGTCGACGGGAGACAGAACAGATACGCAGTATTTT.

The rearrangement uses TRBV10-2 and TRBJ2-3, with 10 bases identical to TRBD2. The trim removed 3 bases at V and 4 bases at J, leaving 7 bases unmatched. CDR3 length: 16 residues. Germline V gene lookup returns CDR1 WSHSY and CDR2 SAAADI. CDR3 protein: CASSEGLAGGSDTQYF. In nucleotides, the CDR3 is TGCGCCAGCAGTGAAGGCTTAGCGGGAGGCTCAGATACGCAGTATTTT.

There are a few counts of this clone. The chain uses TRBV10-1 and TRBJ2-7; TRBD2 matches at 8 bases. Germline V lookup: CDR1 WNHNN, CDR2 SYGVQD (reference sequence). V shed 0 bases and J 7 bases; nucleotides not matched to a gene: 8. CDR3 size: 15 residues. The CDR3: CASSESKSVAGEQYF. DNA of the CDR3: TGCGCCAGCAGTGAGTCGAAGTCTGTAGCGGGAGAGCAGTACTTC.

The chain carries TRBV5-5 and TRBJ1-6; maybe TRBD1 (5 bases). This CDR3 has 14 residues. Germline V gives CDR1 SGHKS, CDR2 YYEKEE (reference sequence). Trimming stripped 3 bases from V and 8 bases from J, with 12 bases between. CDR3 sequence (DNA): TGTGCCAGCAGCTACACAGGTTATGATTCACCCCTCCACTTT. Its translation is CASSYTGYDSPLHF. Variable domain in full (rest from reference TRBV5-5 and TRBJ1-6): DAGVTQSPTHLIKTRGQQVTLRCSPISGHKSVSWYQQVLGQGPQFIFQYYEKEERGRGNFPDRFSARQFPNYSSELNVNALLLGDSALYLCASSYTGYDSPLHFGNGTRLTVT.

The genes are TRBV6-1 and TRBJ1-6; maybe TRBD1 (6 bases). Germline loops: CDR1 MNHNS, CDR2 SASEGT. This CDR3 comprises 16 residues. The V and J ends lost 0 bases and 7 bases respectively, with 13 bases between them. The CDR3 region is CASSEARGTENSPLHF. CDR3 sequence (DNA): TGTGCCAGCAGTGAAGCGAGGGGGACGGAAAATTCACCCCTCCACTTT.

This chain links TRBV7-9 with TRBJ1-4, with no clear D. In germline, CDR1 is SEHNR, CDR2 FQNEAQ (reference sequence). Trimming took off 4 bases at V and 7 bases at J, with 10 bases between the two ends. CDR3 length: 13 residues. The CDR3 reads CASSYVVGEKLFF. CDR3 sequence (DNA): TGTGCCAGCAGCTATGTGGTGGGTGAAAAACTGTTTTTT.

This chain joins TRBV7-2 and TRBJ2-2; no firm D call. Germline assignment: CDR1 SGHTA and CDR2 FQGNSA. The length of the CDR3 is 15 residues. V dropped 1 base and J dropped 7 bases, with 13 bases sitting between them. The CDR3 region has the DNA TGTGCCAGCAGCTTAGTTGCCTTTGATGTCGGGGAGCTGTTTTTT. Protein sequence: CASSLVAFDVGELFF.